Here is one T cell receptor beta chain with its context. The antigen remains unidentified. 13 Jbeta primers and 60 Vbeta primers were used for the PCR. In the original processing: An analysis that came later counted some 85 million unique TCR beta chains, approximately 12 million shared. The data were produced by immunoSEQ multiplex PCR, yet TCRdb's version contains in-frame clones alone and is incomplete. V and J calls and clone size are copied from that table; D and trimming were computed from the DNA. The table has some 94,000 clones, around 77% seen once. The CDR3 contains 15 residues. The germline CDR1 and CDR2 sequences are MNHEY and SVGAGI. The ends were cut back, 2 bases at V and 0 bases at J, with 11 bases in the middle. The source of the sample is a study of cytomegalovirus exposure and HLA in healthy donors. Notes on the study in general: In a later analysis, an Asian-associated ancestry cluster reportedly showed fewer N-insertions than the roughly 730-donor mean.

Material: PBMCs. This chain links TRBV6-5 with TRBJ2-7; unclear D gene. The source of this sequence is a man aged 35-49 years in good health and CMV-seronegative. The CDR3 reads CASSYGLRSSYEQYF. CDR3 in DNA: TGTGCCAGCAGTTACGGCCTACGGAGCTCCTACGAGCAGTACTTC.